This T cell receptor (beta chain) was profiled in a study of blood T cell repertoires in COVID-19. Clones were read by immunoSEQ multiplex PCR, and TCRdb kept only the in-frame ones, dropping some. This table has some 170,000 clones, around 90% appearing once. A word on this clone: In the same sample, other DNA sequences code for this CDR3.

The CDR3 extends over 16 amino acids. The ends lost 3 bases at V and 5 bases at J; junction bases unmatched: 11. Germline CDR1 is KGHSH and CDR2 is LQKENI. Input material: peripheral blood. The genes are TRBV18 and TRBJ2-5, with TRBD1 matching over 8 bases. The sequence was obtained from a woman between 45 and 65 years old with acute or convalescent COVID-19. The CDR3 nucleotides are TGTGCCAGCTCACCCGGACAGGGAGGCCTGGGGGAGACCCAGTACTTC. It is translated as CASSPGQGGLGETQYF.